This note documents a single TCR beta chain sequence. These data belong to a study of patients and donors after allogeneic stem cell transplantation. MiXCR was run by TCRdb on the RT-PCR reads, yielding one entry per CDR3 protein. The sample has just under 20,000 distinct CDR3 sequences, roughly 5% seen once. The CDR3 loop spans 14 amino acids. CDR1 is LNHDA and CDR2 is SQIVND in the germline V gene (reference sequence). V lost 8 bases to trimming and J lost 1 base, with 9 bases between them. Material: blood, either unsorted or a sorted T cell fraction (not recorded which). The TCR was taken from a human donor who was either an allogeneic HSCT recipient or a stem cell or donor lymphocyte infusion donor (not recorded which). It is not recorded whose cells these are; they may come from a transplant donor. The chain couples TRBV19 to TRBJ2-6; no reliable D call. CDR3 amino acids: CASLGRSGANVLTF. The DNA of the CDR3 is TGTGCCAGTCTTGGACGATCTGGGGCCAACGTCCTGACTTTC.